Presented here are 6 T cell receptor beta chains from one specimen sequenced in a study of cytomegalovirus exposure and HLA in healthy donors. PCR amplification relied on 60 Vbeta primers (plus 13 Jbeta primers). The assay was immunoSEQ multiplex PCR, and TCRdb's table has in-frame clones only and misses some. Among fewer than 75,000 clones listed, 65% to 85% were seen once. The material sequenced was PBMCs. The receptors come from a woman in her 30s in good health and CMV-seronegative.

The chain joins TRBV20-1 to TRBJ2-1; no firm D call. There are 10 residues in the CDR3. The V end lost 8 bases, the J end lost 8 bases, and 10 bases lay between the germline ends. The germline V gene encodes CDR1 DFQATT and CDR2 SNEGSKA (reference sequence). The CDR3 sequence is CSLLGHEQFF. The CDR3 nucleotides read TGCAGTCTTCTGGGCCATGAGCAGTTCTTC.

V is TRBV29-1 and J is TRBJ1-2; TRBD1 matches at 10 bases. V shed 3 bases and J 3 bases; nucleotides not matched to a gene: 10. The CDR3 contains 16 residues. Germline V gene sequence: CDR1 SQVTM, CDR2 ANQGSEA. The CDR3 DNA follows: TGCAGCGTTGAGGACCGACAGGGGGCGAGTGACTATGGCTACACCTTC. It specifies CSVEDRQGASDYGYTF. Full variable domain (rest looked up from reference TRBV29-1 and TRBJ1-2): SAVISQKPSRDICQRGTSLTIQCQVDSQVTMMFWYRQQPGQSLTLIATANQGSEATYESGFVIDKFPISRPNLTFSTLTVSNMSPEDSSIYLCSVEDRQGASDYGYTFGSGTRLTVV.

The chain joins TRBV2 to TRBJ1-2, with D uncertain. CDR3 length: 13 residues. Germline CDR1 is SNHLY and CDR2 is FYNNEI. Trimming cost V 3 bases and J 5 bases, with 10 bases left between them. The CDR3 sequence is CASSEEGAYGYTF. The DNA for the CDR3 is TGTGCCAGCAGTGAGGAAGGAGCTTATGGCTACACCTTC.

The rearrangement joins TRBV7-9 to TRBJ2-1, with D maybe TRBD2 (6 bases). V lost 4 bases, J lost 0 bases, and 16 bases lay in between. This CDR3 spans 17 amino acids. Looked up from germline, CDR1 is SEHNR and CDR2 is FQNEAQ (reference sequence). The CDR3 reads CASSYATRGSSYNEQFF. The CDR3 DNA reads as TGTGCCAGCAGCTACGCCACCCGGGGGTCCTCCTACAATGAGCAGTTCTTC.

The rearrangement uses TRBV5-1 and TRBJ1-5; maybe TRBD1 (5 bases). Germline CDR1 is SGHRS and CDR2 is YFSETQ. This CDR3 contains 13 residues. V lost 4 bases and J lost 4, with 9 bases in between. This CDR3 is CASSPGGNQPQHF. The CDR3 region has the DNA TGCGCCAGCAGCCCCGGGGGTAATCAGCCCCAGCATTTT.

The chain has TRBV28 and TRBJ1-5; D is perhaps TRBD1 (6 bases). Per germline, CDR1 MDHEN and CDR2 SYDVKM. V shed 4 bases and J shed 6 bases, with 16 bases lying between them. The CDR3 has 15 residues. The CDR3, as DNA: TGTGCCAGCAGTTCTTCTACCCGAGGGGGTCAGCCCCAGCATTTT. Protein product: CASSSSTRGGQPQHF. The full variable domain, completed using reference TRBV28 and TRBJ1-5, is DVKVTQSSRYLVKRTGEKVFLECVQDMDHENMFWYRQDPGLGLRLIYFSYDVKMKEKGDIPEGYSVSREKKERFSLILESASTNQTSMYLCASSSSTRGGQPQHFGDGTRLSIL.